The TCR beta chain described here comes from a study of PD-1 blockade in classical Hodgkin lymphoma. In the study overall: The study gave patients nivolumab 3 mg/kg intravenously every 2 weeks.

Turning to this clone: Its cognate antigen is unknown.

Study-wide findings and caveats: Newly diagnosed patients were said to have less baseline TCR diversity than healthy donors did.

The protocol was immunoSEQ multiplex PCR, while the TCRdb copy is restricted to in-frame clones and leaves out a portion. The profile shows roughly 20,000 clones, approximately 80% of them singletons. Time point described: cycle 4 day 1 (C4D1), after less than 7 weeks of nivolumab. There was relapse after autologous stem cell transplantation in every patient, and there was variation in brentuximab vedotin exposure. Sequencing used peripheral blood mononuclear cells (PBMCs), obtained before the fourth cycle of nivolumab. This clonotype was obtained from a human donor with classical Hodgkin lymphoma.

The CDR3 loop is CASSFLRDRADTQYF. In DNA, the CDR3 is TGTGCCAGCAGCTTTTTGAGGGATCGGGCAGATACGCAGTATTTT. The genes are TRBV7-9 and TRBJ2-3, with D maybe TRBD2 (5 bases). Germline V lookup: CDR1 SEHNR, CDR2 FQNEAQ (reference sequence). There are 15 residues in the CDR3. V was pared by 3 bases and J by 4 bases, with 14 bases between.